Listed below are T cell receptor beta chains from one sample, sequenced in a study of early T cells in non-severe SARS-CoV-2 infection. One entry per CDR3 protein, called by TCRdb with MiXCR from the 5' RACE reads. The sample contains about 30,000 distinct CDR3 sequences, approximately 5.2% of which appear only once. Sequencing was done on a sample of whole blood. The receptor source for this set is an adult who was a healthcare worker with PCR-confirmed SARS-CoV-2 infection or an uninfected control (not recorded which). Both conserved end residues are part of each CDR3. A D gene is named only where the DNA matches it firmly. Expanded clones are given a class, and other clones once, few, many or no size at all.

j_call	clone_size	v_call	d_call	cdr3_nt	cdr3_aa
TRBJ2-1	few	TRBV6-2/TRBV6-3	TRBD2	TGTGCCAGCAGAGGAGGACTAGCGGGTGAGCAGTTCTTC	CASRGGLAGEQFF
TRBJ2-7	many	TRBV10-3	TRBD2	TGTGCCATCAGTGAGCAGGGACTAGCGTACGAGCAGTACTTC	CAISEQGLAYEQYF
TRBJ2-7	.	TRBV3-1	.	TGTGCCGGCAGCCAGGCCCCAGGAGGTGGCTACGAGCAGTACTTC	CAGSQAPGGGYEQYF
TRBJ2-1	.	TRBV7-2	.	TGTGCCAGCCGCACCCCCTTTGGCGGATCCTACAATGAGCAGTTCTTC	CASRTPFGGSYNEQFF
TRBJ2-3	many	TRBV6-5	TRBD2	TGTGCCAGCAGTTACACCGGGACTAGGCCAGATACGCAGTATTTT	CASSYTGTRPDTQYF
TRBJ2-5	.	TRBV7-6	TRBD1	TGTGCCAGCAGCCAAACCGGGACAGAGAGAGAGACCCAGTACTTC	CASSQTGTERETQYF
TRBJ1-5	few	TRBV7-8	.	TGTGCCAGCAGCCCCCCCGGGGCTAGGCAGGGTCAGCCCCAGCATTTT	CASSPPGARQGQPQHF
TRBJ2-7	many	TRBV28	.	TGTGCCAGCAGTTCCCATTCGTCTTACGAGCAGTACTTC	CASSSHSSYEQYF
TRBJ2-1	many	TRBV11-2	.	TGTGCCAGCAGCCCGGTGTCCGAGGGGTACAATGAGCAGTTCTTC	CASSPVSEGYNEQFF
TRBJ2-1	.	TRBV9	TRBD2	TGTGCCAGCAGCGCCAGGAGCGCGGCTAGCGGGTACAATGAGCAGTTCTTC	CASSARSAASGYNEQFF
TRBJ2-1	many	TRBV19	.	TGTGCCAGTTCCTCGGGGGTTAGCTCCTACAATGAGCAGTTCTTC	CASSSGVSSYNEQFF
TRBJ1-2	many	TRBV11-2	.	TGTGCCAGCAGCCCTATACAAGGAGCCTATGGCTACACCTTC	CASSPIQGAYGYTF
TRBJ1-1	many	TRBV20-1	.	TGCAGTGCTAGAGACAATCTGAACACTGAAGCTTTCTTT	CSARDNLNTEAFF
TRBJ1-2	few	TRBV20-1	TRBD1	TGCAGTGCTAGGCAGCGGACAGGGGGCCTTGGCTACACCTTC	CSARQRTGGLGYTF
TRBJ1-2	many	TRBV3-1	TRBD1	TGTGCCAGCAGCCGAGCTCGGACAGGGCGAAATGGCTACACCTTC	CASSRARTGRNGYTF
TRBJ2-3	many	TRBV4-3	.	TGCGCCAGCAGCCAAGGGGCGGCCGGGACAGATACGCAGTATTTT	CASSQGAAGTDTQYF
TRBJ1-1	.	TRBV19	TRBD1	TGTGCCAGTAGAACAGGGGAGTCAGCTTTCTTT	CASRTGESAFF
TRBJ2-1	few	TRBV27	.	TGTGCCAGCAGTAAATATACCAATGAGCAGTTCTTC	CASSKYTNEQFF
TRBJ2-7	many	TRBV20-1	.	TGCAGTGCTAGTCCCGGGACAAATAGGGGGGTCTACGAGCAGTACTTC	CSASPGTNRGVYEQYF
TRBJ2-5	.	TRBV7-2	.	TGTGCCAGCAGCTTCTATCCGCTTGGAACCCAGTACTTC	CASSFYPLGTQYF
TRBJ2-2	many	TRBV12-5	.	TGTGCTAGTGATATGTGGGGAACCGGGGAGCTGTTTTTT	CASDMWGTGELFF
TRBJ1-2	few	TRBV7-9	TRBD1	TGTGCCAGCAGCTCCACAGGGGCTAACTATGGCTACACCTTC	CASSSTGANYGYTF
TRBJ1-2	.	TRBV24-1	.	TGTGCCACCAGTGAAGCTAACTATGGCTACACCTTC	CATSEANYGYTF
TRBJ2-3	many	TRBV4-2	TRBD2	TGTGCCAGCAGCCAAGGACTAGCCCACACAGATACGCAGTATTTT	CASSQGLAHTDTQYF
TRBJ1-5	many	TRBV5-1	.	TGCGCCAGCAGCTCAGGGAGCGGCGACCAGCCCCAGCATTTT	CASSSGSGDQPQHF
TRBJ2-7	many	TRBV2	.	TGTGCCTCTAACCTAGGCCTCTCATACTACGAGCAGTACTTC	CASNLGLSYYEQYF
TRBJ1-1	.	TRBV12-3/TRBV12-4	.	TGTGCCAGCAGTTCTCCGGAAGCCATGAACACTGAAGCTTTCTTT	CASSSPEAMNTEAFF
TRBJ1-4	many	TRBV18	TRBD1	TGTGCCAGCTCACCGGGACAGAATGAAAAACTGTTTTTT	CASSPGQNEKLFF
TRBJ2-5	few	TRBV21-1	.	TGTGCCAGCAGCAATTTTGTGGCAGGGGAGGGAAGAGAGACCCAGTACTTC	CASSNFVAGEGRETQYF
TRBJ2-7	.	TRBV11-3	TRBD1	TGTGCCAGCCGAAGGAGGGGACAGGGGTACGAGCAGTACTTC	CASRRRGQGYEQYF
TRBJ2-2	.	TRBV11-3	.	TGTGCCAGCGGAGTCTTAAACACCGGGGAGCTGTTTTTT	CASGVLNTGELFF
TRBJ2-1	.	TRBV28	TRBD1	TGTGCCAGCAGTTTACCTCCCGTGCTCCGGGACAGGGAGTTTACTGGTGAGCAGTTCTTC	CASSLPPVLRDREFTGEQFF
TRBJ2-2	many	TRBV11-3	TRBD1	TGTGCCAGCAGCAGTAGGACAGGGCGAACCGGGGAGCTGTTTTTT	CASSSRTGRTGELFF
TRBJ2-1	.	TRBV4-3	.	TGCGCCAGCAGCGCCCTACTCGAAAGCTCCTACAATGAGCAGTTCTTC	CASSALLESSYNEQFF
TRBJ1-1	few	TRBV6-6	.	TGTGCCAGCAGTTACTCAGGGGGTCAAGCTTTCTTT	CASSYSGGQAFF
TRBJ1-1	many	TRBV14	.	TGTGCCAGCAGCCAAAGAGGGCGGACCACTGAAGCTTTCTTT	CASSQRGRTTEAFF
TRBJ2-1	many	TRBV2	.	TGTGCCAGCAGCCCCCAGGCCTATGAGCAGTTCTTC	CASSPQAYEQFF
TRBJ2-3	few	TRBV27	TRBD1	TGTGCCAGCAGCCACCGGGACAGTAACACAGATACGCAGTATTTT	CASSHRDSNTDTQYF
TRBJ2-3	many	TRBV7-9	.	TGTGCCAGCAGCCCCAGTAGCATAGATACGCAGTATTTT	CASSPSSIDTQYF
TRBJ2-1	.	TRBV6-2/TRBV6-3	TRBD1	TGTGCCGGCAGTTACTCAAGGACAGGGAATTTGGGTGAGCAGTTCTTC	CAGSYSRTGNLGEQFF
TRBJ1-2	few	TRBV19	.	TGTGCCAGTAGTGCCGTCGCGGGGGGTGGCTACACCTTC	CASSAVAGGGYTF
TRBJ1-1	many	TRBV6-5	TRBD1	TGTGCCAGCAGTGAGGACAGGGTGAACACTGAAGCTTTCTTT	CASSEDRVNTEAFF